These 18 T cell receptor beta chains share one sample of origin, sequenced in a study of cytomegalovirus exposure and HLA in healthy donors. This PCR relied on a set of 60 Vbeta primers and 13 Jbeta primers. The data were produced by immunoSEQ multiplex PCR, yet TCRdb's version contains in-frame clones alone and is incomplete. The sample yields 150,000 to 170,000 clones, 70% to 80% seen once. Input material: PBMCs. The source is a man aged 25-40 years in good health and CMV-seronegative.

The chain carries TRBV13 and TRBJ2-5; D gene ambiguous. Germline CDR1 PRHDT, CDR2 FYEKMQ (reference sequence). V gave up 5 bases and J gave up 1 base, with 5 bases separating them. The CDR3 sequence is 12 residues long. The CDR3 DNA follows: TGTGCCAGCAGCGTCAGCCAAGAGACCCAGTACTTC. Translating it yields CASSVSQETQYF.

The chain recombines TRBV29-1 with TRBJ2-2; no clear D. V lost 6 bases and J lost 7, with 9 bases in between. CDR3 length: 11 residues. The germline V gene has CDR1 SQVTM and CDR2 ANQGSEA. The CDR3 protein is CSVAGGGELFF. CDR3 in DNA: TGCAGCGTGGCTGGTGGCGGGGAGCTGTTTTTT.

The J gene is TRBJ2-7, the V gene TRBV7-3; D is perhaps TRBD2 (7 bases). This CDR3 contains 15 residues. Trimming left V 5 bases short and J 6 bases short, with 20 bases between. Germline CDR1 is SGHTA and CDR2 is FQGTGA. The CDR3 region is CASSPLGGATGEQYF. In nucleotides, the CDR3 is TGTGCCAGCAGCCCCTTGGGGGGGGCCACGGGCGAGCAGTACTTC.

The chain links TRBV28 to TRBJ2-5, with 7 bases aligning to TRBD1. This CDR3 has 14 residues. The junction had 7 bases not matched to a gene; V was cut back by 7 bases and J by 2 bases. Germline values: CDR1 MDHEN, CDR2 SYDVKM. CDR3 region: CASNIDRAQETQYF. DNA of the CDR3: TGTGCCAGCAATATAGACAGGGCGCAAGAGACCCAGTACTTC.

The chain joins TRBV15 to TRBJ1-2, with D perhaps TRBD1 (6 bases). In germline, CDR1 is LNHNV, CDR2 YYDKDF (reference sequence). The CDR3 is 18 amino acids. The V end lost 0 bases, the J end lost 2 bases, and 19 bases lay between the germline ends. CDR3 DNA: TGTGCCACCAGCAGAGATAGGACAAGGGGGGGCATAAACTATGGCTACACCTTC. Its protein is CATSRDRTRGGINYGYTF.

This chain's CDR3 is CSVGGDGDKVYGYTF. In DNA, the CDR3 is TGCAGCGTTGGGGGGGACGGAGATAAGGTCTATGGCTACACCTTC. V usage is TRBV29-1 and J usage is TRBJ1-2; a possible D gene is TRBD1 (5 bases). Germline values: CDR1 SQVTM, CDR2 ANQGSEA. This CDR3 spans 15 amino acids. V dropped 4 bases and J dropped 4 bases, with 19 bases sitting between them.

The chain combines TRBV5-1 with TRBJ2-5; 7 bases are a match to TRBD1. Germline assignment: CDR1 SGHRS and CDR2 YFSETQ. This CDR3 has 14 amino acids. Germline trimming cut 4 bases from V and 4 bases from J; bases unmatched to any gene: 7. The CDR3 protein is CASSGTGARETQYF. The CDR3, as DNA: TGCGCCAGCAGCGGAACAGGGGCCCGAGAGACCCAGTACTTC.

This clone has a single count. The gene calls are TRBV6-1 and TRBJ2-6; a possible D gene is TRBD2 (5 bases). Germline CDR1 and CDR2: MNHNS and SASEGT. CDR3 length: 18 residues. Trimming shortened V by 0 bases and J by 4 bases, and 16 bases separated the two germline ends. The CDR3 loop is CASSEASEAAGGANVLTF. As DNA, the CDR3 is TGTGCCAGCAGTGAAGCCTCGGAGGCCGCAGGCGGGGCCAACGTCCTGACTTTC.

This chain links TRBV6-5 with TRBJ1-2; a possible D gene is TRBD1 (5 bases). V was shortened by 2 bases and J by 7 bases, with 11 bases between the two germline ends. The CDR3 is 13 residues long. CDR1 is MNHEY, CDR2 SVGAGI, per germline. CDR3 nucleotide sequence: TGTGCCAGCAGTTACAGGGGTGTCGGTGGCTACACCTTC. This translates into CASSYRGVGGYTF.

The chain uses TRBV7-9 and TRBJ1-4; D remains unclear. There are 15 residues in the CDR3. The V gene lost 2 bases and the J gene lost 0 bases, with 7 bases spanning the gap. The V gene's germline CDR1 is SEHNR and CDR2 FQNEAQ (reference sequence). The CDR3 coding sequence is TGTGCCAGCAGCTTAATTTCCGCAACTAATGAAAAACTGTTTTTT. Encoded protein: CASSLISATNEKLFF.

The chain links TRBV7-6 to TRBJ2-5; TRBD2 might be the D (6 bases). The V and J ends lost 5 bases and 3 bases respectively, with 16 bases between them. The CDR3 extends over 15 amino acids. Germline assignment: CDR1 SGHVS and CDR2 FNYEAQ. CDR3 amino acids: CASSITGTSKETQYF. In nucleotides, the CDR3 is TGTGCCAGCAGCATTACCGGGACTTCGAAAGAGACCCAGTACTTC.

This CDR3 reads CASSQEGQRGGGDTQYF. The DNA for the CDR3 is TGTGCCAGCAGCCAAGAGGGGCAGCGGGGGGGCGGAGATACGCAGTATTTT. V is TRBV4-2 and J is TRBJ2-3; 10 nucleotides align to TRBD2. Per germline, CDR1 LGHNA and CDR2 YNFKEQ. The CDR3 spans 17 residues. The ends lost 0 bases at V and 5 bases at J; junction bases unmatched: 8.

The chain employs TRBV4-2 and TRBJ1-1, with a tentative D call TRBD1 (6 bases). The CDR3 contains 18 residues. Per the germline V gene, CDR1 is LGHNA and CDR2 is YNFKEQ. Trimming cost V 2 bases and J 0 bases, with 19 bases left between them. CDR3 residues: CASSQSGVYDFMNTEAFF. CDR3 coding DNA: TGTGCCAGCAGCCAATCAGGGGTATATGATTTCATGAACACTGAAGCTTTCTTT.

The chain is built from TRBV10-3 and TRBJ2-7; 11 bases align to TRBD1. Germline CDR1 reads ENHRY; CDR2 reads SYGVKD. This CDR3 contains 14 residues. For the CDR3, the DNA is TGTGCTTCCGATCCGGGACAGGGGGTTCACGAGCAGTACTTC. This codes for CASDPGQGVHEQYF.

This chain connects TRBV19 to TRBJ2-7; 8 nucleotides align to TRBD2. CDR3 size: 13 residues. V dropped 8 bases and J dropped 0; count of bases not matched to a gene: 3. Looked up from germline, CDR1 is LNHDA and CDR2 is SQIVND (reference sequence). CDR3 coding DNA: TGTGCCAGTTCGGGGGGGCCCTCCTACGAGCAGTACTTC. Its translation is CASSGGPSYEQYF.

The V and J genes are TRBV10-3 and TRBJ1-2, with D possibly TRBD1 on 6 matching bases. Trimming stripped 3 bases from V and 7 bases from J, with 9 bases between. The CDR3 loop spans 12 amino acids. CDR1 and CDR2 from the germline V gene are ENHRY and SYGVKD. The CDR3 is CAISDPRGGYTF. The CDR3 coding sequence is TGTGCCATCAGTGATCCCAGGGGTGGCTACACCTTC.

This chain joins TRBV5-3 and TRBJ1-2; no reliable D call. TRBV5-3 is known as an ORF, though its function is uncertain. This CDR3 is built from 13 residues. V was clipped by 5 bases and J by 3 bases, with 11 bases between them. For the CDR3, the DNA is TGTGCCAGAAGACGGGAGGTGTACTATGGCTACACCTTC. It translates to CARRREVYYGYTF.

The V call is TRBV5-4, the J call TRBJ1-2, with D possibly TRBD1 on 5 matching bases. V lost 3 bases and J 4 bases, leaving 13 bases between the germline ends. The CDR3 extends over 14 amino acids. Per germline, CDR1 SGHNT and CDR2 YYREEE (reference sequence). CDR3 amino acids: CASSSPGGGYGYTF. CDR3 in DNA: TGTGCCAGCAGCTCGCCCGGGGGTGGCTATGGCTACACCTTC.